Described below is a single T cell receptor beta chain sequence and its context. The antigen remains unidentified. The data belong to a study of beta chain features in type 1 diabetes. Germline V gene sequence: CDR1 SGHRS, CDR2 YFSETQ. This CDR3 has 16 residues. With 0 bases clipped from V and 7 bases from J, the junction kept 9 bases outside the gene matches. Every bit of the isolated RNA underwent reverse transcription, so sequencing read expressed TCRB transcripts. Here immunoSEQ multiplex PCR was the method, and the copy in TCRdb shows in-frame clones only, minus some. The sample yields over 500,000 clones, around 15% seen once. General study results and limits: Junctions at VDJ sites from type 1 diabetes patients had fewer insertions and more deletions.

The chain combines TRBV5-1 with TRBJ1-5; 8 bases match TRBD1. Input material: naive CD4+ T cells from blood. This clonotype was obtained from a man younger than 35 in good health. In DNA, the CDR3 is TGCGCCAGCAGCTTGGCCGGCGGACAGGGACACCAGCCCCAGCATTTT. Amino acid sequence: CASSLAGGQGHQPQHF. The full variable domain, in which reference TRBV5-1 and TRBJ1-5 provide the parts outside the CDR3, is KAGVTQTPRYLIKTRGQQVTLSCSPISGHRSVSWYQQTPGQGLQFLFEYFSETQRNKGNFPGRFSGRQFSNSRSEMNVSTLELGDSALYLCASSLAGGQGHQPQHFGDGTRLSIL.